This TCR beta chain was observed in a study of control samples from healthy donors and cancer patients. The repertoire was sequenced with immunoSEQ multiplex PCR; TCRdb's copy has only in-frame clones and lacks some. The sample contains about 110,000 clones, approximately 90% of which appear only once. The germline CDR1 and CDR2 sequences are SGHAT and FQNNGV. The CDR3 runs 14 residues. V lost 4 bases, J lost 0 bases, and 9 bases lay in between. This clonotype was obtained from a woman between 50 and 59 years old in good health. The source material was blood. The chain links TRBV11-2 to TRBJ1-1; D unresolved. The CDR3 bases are TGTGCCAGCAGCTACCTAGTTTTGAACACTGAAGCTTTCTTT. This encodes CASSYLVLNTEAFF.